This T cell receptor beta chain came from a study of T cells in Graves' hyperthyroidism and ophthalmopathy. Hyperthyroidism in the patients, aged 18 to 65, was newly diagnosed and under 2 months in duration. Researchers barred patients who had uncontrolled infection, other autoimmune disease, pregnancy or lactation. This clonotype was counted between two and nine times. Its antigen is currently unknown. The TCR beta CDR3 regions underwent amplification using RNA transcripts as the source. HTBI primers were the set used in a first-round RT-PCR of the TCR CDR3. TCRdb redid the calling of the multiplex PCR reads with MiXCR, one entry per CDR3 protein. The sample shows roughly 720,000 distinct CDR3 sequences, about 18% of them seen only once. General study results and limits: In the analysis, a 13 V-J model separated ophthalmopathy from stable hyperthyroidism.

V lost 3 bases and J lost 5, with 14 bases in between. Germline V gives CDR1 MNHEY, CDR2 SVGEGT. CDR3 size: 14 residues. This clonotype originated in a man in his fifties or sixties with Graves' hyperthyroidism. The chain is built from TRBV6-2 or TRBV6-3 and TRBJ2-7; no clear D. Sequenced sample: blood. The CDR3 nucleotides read TGTGCCAGCAGTTATTGGCGGCCCGAGGACGAGCAGTACTTC. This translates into CASSYWRPEDEQYF.